These 5 T cell receptor beta chains originate from one sample sequenced in a study of CD8 T cells in ankylosing spondylitis. Using its own MiXCR run on the 5' RACE reads, TCRdb lists one record per CDR3 protein. The table includes some 180,000 distinct CDR3 sequences, 15% to 20% detected once. Sequenced input: blood, either unsorted or a sorted T cell fraction (not recorded which). The source is a male donor between 5 and 29 years old with ankylosing spondylitis or in good health (not recorded which).

This clonotype occurred many times. V usage is TRBV12-3 or TRBV12-4 and J usage is TRBJ2-7; 12 bases are a match to TRBD2. This CDR3 spans 16 amino acids. V lost 5 bases, J lost 4 bases, and 9 bases stayed unmatched. CDR3 protein: CASSPPGLAGIYEQYF. The CDR3 coding sequence is TGTGCCAGCAGTCCTCCAGGACTAGCGGGAATATACGAGCAGTACTTC.

This clonotype came up many times. The V call is TRBV6-5, the J call TRBJ2-5; D not certain. This CDR3 is built from 14 residues. CDR1 and CDR2 (germline): MNHEY, SVGAGI. V dropped 1 base and J dropped 4 bases, with 10 bases sitting between them. The CDR3 reads CASSYYAAVETQYF. The CDR3 DNA reads as TGTGCCAGCAGTTACTACGCGGCGGTAGAGACCCAGTACTTC.

This clonotype was counted many times. Here the CDR3 reads CASSYDTNEQFF. The CDR3 nucleotides read TGTGCCAGCAGCTACGATACTAATGAGCAGTTCTTC. The chain joins TRBV5-5 to TRBJ2-1; D remains ambiguous. Per the germline V gene, CDR1 is SGHKS and CDR2 is YYEKEE (reference sequence). The CDR3 runs 12 residues. V was clipped by 3 bases and J by 7 bases, with 8 bases between them.

This clonotype was seen repeatedly, ten times or more. The chain has TRBV7-2 and TRBJ2-1; 10 bases are shared with TRBD2. The V gene's germline CDR1 is SGHTA and CDR2 FQGNSA. This CDR3 is built from 14 residues. V dropped 5 bases and J dropped 8; count of bases not matched to a gene: 6. The CDR3 here is CASSPGLALHEQFF. In nucleotides, the CDR3 is TGTGCCAGCAGCCCGGGACTAGCGCTTCATGAGCAGTTCTTC.

This clonotype was counted ten times or more. V usage is TRBV2 and J usage is TRBJ2-7, with TRBD1 identical over 7 bases. With V trimmed by 2 bases and J by 3 bases, 10 bases remained unmatched. The germline V gene encodes CDR1 SNHLY and CDR2 FYNNEI. The CDR3 has 16 amino acids. The CDR3 bases are TGTGCCAGCAGTGAACCTAAGGACAGGCGTTTCTACGAGCAGTACGTC. Translated: CASSEPKDRRFYEQYV.